This T cell receptor (beta chain) was observed in a study of blood T cell repertoires in COVID-19. In the authors' methods: Amplification of reference gene primers provided the estimated nucleated cell counts. Method: immunoSEQ multiplex PCR; TCRdb's copy keeps in-frame clones and lacks some. V, J and clone size reflect that table, while D and trimming were determined from the DNA. Here the sample spans over 85,000 clones, 85% to 90% being singletons. This CDR3 spans 15 amino acids. J was trimmed by 5 bases and V by 3 bases; bases with no gene match: 4. Germline V lookup: CDR1 MDHEN, CDR2 SYDVKM. The J gene is TRBJ1-4, the V gene TRBV28; 9 bases align to TRBD1. Material: peripheral blood. The receptor's source is a human donor in a cohort sampled during active COVID-19. In DNA, the CDR3 is TGTGCCAGCAGTTTGGGGGACAGGGCCAATGAAAAACTGTTTTTT. The encoded protein is CASSLGDRANEKLFF.